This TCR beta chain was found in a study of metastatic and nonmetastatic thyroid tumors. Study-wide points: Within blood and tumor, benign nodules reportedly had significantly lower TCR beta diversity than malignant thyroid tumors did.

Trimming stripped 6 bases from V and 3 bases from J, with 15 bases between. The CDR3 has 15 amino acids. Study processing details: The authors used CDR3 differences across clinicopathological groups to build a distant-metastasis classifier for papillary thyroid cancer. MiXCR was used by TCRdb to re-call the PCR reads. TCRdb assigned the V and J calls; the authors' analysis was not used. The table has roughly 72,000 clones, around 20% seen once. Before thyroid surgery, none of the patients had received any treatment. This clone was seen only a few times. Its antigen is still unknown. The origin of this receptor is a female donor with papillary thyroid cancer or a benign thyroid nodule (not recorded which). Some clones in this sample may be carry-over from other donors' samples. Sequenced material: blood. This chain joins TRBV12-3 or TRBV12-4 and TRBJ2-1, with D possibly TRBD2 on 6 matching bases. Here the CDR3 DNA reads TGTGCCAGCAGAACGGGACTTAGCGTCTACAATGAGCAGTTCTTC. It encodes CASRTGLSVYNEQFF.